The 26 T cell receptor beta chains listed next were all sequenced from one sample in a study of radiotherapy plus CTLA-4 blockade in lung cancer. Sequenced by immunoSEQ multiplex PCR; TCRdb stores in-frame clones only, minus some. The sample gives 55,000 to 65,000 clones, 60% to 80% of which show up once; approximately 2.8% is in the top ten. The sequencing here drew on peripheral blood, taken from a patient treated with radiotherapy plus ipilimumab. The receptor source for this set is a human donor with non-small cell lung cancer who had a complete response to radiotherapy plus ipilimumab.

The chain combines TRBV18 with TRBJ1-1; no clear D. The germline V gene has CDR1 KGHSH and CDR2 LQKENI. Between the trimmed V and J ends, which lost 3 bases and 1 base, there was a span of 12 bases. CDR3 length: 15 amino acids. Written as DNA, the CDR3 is TGTGCCAGCTCACCGGCACCCACAGCGAACACTGAAGCTTTCTTT. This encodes CASSPAPTANTEAFF.

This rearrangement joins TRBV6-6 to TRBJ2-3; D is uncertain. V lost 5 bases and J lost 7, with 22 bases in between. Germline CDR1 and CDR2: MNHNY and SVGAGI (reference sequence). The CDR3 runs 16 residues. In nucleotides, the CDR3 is TGTGCCAGCAGTACTCAAATGCTGATATCGTCGAATACGCAGTATTTT. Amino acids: CASSTQMLISSNTQYF.

As DNA, the CDR3 is TGTGCTAGTGGTTTACAGACAGGGAGAAGGGGCGAGCAGTACTTC. Translating gives CASGLQTGRRGEQYF. This chain joins TRBV12-5 and TRBJ2-7; 7 bases align to TRBD1. Germline CDR1 LGHNT, CDR2 FRNRAP. The CDR3 spans 15 residues. V dropped 3 bases and J dropped 6; count of bases not matched to a gene: 11. Drawing the rest from reference TRBV12-5 and TRBJ2-7, the complete variable domain is DARVTQTPRHKVTEMGQEVTMRCQPILGHNTVFWYRQTMMQGLELLAYFRNRAPLDDSGMPKDRFSAEMPDATLATLKIQPSEPRDSAVYFCASGLQTGRRGEQYFGPGTRLTVT.

CDR3 bases: TGCAGCGTTGATATAGGGGGCAGGTCCTACAATGAGCAGTTCTTC. Translated: CSVDIGGRSYNEQFF. This chain joins TRBV29-1 and TRBJ2-1; 7 bases align to TRBD1. CDR3 length equals 15 residues. Trimming cost V 3 bases and J 1 base; bases outside gene matches: 6. The germline CDR1 and CDR2 sequences are SQVTM and ANQGSEA.

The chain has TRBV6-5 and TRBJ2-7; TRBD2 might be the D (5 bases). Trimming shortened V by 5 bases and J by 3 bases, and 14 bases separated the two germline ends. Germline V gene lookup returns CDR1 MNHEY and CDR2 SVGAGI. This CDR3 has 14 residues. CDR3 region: CASSPSHYYYEQYF. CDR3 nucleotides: TGTGCCAGCAGTCCTAGCCATTACTACTACGAGCAGTACTTC.

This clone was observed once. Here the CDR3 reads CASSGRGYGYTF. CDR3 coding DNA: TGCGCCAGCAGCGGCAGGGGTTATGGCTACACCTTC. V is TRBV5-1 and J is TRBJ1-2; TRBD1 might be the D (6 bases). The CDR3 length is 12 residues. V gave up 4 bases and J gave up 5 bases, with 9 bases separating them. Germline V gene data show CDR1 as SGHRS and CDR2 as YFSETQ.

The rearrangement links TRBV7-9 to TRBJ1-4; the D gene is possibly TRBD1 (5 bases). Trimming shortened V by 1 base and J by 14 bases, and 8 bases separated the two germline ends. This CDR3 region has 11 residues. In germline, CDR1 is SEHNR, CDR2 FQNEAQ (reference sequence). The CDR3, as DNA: TGTGCCAGCAGCTTAGAAGGGGTCCTGTTTTTT. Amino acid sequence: CASSLEGVLFF. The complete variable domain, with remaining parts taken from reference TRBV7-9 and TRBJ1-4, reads DTGVSQNPRHKITKRGQNVTFRCDPISEHNRLYWYRQTLGQGPEFLTYFQNEAQLEKSRLLSDRFSAERPKGSFSTLEIQRTEQGDSAMYLCASSLEGVLFFGSGTQLSVL.

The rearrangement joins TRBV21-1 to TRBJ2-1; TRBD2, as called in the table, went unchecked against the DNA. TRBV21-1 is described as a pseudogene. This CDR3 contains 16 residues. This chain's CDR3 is CASSLGSREALVEQFF. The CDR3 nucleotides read TGTGCCAGCAGCTTAGGAAGCAGGGAGGCCTTGGTGGAGCAGTTCTTC.

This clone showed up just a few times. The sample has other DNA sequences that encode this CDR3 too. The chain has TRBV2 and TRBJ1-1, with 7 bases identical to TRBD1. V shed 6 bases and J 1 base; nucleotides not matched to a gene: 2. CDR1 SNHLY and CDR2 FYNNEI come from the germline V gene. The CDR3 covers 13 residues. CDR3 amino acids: CASRDRENTEAFF. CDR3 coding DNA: TGTGCCAGCAGAGACAGGGAGAACACTGAAGCTTTCTTT. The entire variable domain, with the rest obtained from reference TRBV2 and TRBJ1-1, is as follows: EPEVTQTPSHQVTQMGQEVILRCVPISNHLYFYWYRQILGQKVEFLVSFYNNEISEKSEIFDDQFSVERPDGSNFTLKIRSTKLEDSAMYFCASRDRENTEAFFGQGTRLTVV.

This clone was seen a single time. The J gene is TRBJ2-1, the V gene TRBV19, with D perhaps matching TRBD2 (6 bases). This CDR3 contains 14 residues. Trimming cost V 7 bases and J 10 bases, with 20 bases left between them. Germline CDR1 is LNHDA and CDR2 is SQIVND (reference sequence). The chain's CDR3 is CASNPDSTSNEQFF. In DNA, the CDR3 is TGTGCCAGTAATCCGGACTCCACTAGCAACGAGCAGTTCTTC.

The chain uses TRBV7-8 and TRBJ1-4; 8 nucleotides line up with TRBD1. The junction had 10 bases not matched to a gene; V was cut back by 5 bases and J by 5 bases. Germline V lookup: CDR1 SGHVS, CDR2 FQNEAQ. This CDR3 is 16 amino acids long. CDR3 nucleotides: TGTGCCAGCAGCCCCAGGGGACCAGGGGGCAATGAAAAACTGTTTTTT. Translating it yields CASSPRGPGGNEKLFF.

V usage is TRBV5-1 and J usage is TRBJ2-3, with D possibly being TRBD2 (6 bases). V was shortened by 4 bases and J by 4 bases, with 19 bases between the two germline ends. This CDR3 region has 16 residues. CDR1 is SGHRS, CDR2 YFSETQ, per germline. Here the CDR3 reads CASSARPSEGADTQYF. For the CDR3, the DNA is TGCGCCAGCAGCGCACGACCTAGCGAAGGTGCAGATACGCAGTATTTT. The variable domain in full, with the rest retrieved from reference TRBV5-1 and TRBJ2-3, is KAGVTQTPRYLIKTRGQQVTLSCSPISGHRSVSWYQQTPGQGLQFLFEYFSETQRNKGNFPGRFSGRQFSNSRSEMNVSTLELGDSALYLCASSARPSEGADTQYFGPGTRLTVL.

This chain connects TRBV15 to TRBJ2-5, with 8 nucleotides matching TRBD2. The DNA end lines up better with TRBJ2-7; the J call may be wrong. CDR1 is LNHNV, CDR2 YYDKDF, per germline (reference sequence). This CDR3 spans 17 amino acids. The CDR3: CATSRDQGTSDSYEQYF. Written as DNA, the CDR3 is TGTGCCACCAGCAGAGACCAGGGGACTAGTGACTCCTACGAGCAGTACTTC.

CDR3 amino acids: CSVRDRGNYGYTF. Here the CDR3 DNA reads TGCAGCGTGCGGGACAGGGGTAACTATGGCTACACCTTC. The genes are TRBV29-1 and TRBJ1-2; 10 nucleotides match TRBD1. The CDR3 runs to 13 residues. V shed 6 bases and J 1 base; nucleotides not matched to a gene: 2. The germline V gene has CDR1 SQVTM and CDR2 ANQGSEA.

CDR3 in amino acids: CASSGSLVNEQFF. In DNA form, the CDR3 reads TGTGCCAGCAGCGGGTCCTTAGTGAATGAGCAGTTCTTC. This chain joins TRBV9 and TRBJ2-1; D is uncertain. V gave up 3 bases and J gave up 7 bases, with 11 bases separating them. The germline V gene encodes CDR1 SGDLS and CDR2 YYNGEE. The CDR3 sequence is 13 residues long.

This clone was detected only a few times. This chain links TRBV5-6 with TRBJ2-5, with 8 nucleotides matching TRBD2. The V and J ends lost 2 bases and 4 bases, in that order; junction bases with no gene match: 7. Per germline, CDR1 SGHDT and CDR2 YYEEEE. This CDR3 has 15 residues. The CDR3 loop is CASSFVGGGRETQYF. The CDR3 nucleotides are TGTGCCAGCAGCTTTGTCGGGGGGGGTAGAGAGACCCAGTACTTC.

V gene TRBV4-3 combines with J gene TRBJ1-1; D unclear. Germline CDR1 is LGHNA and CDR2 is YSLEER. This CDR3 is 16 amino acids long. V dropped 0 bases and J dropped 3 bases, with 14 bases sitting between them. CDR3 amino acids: CASSQDLSAEDTEAFF. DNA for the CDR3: TGCGCCAGCAGCCAAGATCTGTCGGCAGAGGACACTGAAGCTTTCTTT.

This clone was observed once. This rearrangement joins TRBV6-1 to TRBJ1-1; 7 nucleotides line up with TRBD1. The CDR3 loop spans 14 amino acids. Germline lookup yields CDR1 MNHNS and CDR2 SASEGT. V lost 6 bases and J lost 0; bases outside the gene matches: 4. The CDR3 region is CASRVQGLNTEAFF. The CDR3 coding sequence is TGTGCCAGCAGGGTACAGGGGCTGAACACTGAAGCTTTCTTT.

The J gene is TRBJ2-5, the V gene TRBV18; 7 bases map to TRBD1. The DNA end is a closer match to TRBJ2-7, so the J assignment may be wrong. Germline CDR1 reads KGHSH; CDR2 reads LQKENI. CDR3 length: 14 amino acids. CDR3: CASSSGGLPYEQYF. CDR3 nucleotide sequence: TGTGCCAGCTCATCAGGGGGTCTGCCCTACGAGCAGTACTTC.

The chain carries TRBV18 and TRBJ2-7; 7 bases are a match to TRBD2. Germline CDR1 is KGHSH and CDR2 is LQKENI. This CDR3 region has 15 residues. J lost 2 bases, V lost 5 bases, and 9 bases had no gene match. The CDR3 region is CASSSASGAPYEQYF. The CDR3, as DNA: TGTGCCAGCTCATCGGCTAGCGGAGCCCCCTACGAGCAGTACTTC.

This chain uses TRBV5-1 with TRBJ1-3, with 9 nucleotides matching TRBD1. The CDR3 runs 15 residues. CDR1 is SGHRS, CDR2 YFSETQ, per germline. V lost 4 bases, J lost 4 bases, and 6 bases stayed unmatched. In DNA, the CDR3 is TGCGCCAGCAGCCCGACAGGACAGGGGGGAAACACCATATATTTT. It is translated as CASSPTGQGGNTIYF.

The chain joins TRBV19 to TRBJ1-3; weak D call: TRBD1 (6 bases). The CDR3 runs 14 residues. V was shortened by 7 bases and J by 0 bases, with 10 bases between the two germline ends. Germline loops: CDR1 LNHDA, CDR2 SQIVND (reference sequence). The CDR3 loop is CASMGHISGNTIYF. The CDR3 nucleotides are TGTGCCAGTATGGGACACATCTCTGGAAACACCATATATTTT.

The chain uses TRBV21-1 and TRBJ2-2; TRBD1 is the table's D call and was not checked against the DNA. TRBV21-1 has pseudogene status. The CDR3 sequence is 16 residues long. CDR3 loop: CASSKKPTTVAGELFF. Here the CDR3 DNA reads TGTGCCAGCAGCAAGAAGCCGACGACAGTGGCCGGGGAGCTGTTTTTT.

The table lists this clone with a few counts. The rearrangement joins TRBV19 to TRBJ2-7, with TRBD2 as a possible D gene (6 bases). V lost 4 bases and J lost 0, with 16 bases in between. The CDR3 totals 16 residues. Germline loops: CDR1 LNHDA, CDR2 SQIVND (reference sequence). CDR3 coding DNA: TGTGCCAGTAGTAGAGAGGGTGGACTAACCTCCTACGAGCAGTACTTC. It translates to CASSREGGLTSYEQYF.

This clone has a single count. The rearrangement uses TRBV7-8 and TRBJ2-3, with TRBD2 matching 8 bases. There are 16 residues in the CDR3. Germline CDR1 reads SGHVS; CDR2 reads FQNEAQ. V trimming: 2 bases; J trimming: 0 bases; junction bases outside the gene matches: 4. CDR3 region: CASSLRLALSTDTQYF. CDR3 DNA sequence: TGTGCCAGCAGCTTACGACTAGCGCTTAGCACAGATACGCAGTATTTT.

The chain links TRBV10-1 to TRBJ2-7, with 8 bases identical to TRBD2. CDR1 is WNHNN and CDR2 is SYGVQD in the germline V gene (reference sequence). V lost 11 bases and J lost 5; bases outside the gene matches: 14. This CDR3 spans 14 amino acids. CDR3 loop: CAPTKNSGTHEQYF. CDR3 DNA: TGCGCCCCGACGAAGAATAGCGGGACTCACGAGCAGTACTTC.